One sample yielded the 5 T cell receptor beta chains listed below, sequenced in a study of blood T cell repertoires in COVID-19. The assay was immunoSEQ multiplex PCR, and TCRdb's table has in-frame clones only and misses some. The sample holds around 60,000 clones; roughly 72% are singletons and the top ten take roughly 4.9%. The sequencing input was peripheral blood. These receptors were taken from a woman between 70 and 85 years old with COVID-19, enrolled during active disease.

The V call is TRBV4-2, the J call TRBJ2-1; D remains unclear. Germline V gene data show CDR1 as LGHNA and CDR2 as YNFKEQ. This CDR3 region has 13 residues. V gave up 1 base and J gave up 12 bases, with 13 bases separating them. In DNA form, the CDR3 reads TGTGCCAGCAGCCAAGTCATGCTAAACAGGCAGTTCTTC. Translation: CASSQVMLNRQFF.

The rearrangement links TRBV7-8 to TRBJ2-5; 9 bases agree with TRBD2. This CDR3 has 15 residues. Germline V gene sequence: CDR1 SGHVS, CDR2 FQNEAQ. J gave up 5 bases and V 1 base, and 5 bases lay outside the gene matches. The CDR3 protein is CASSLGSGSWETQYF. CDR3 bases: TGTGCCAGCAGCTTAGGTAGCGGGAGCTGGGAGACCCAGTACTTC.

The chain employs TRBV7-6 and TRBJ1-1; 9 nucleotides agree with TRBD1. Per germline, CDR1 SGHVS and CDR2 FNYEAQ. This CDR3 comprises 16 residues. The ends lost 1 base at V and 2 bases at J; junction bases unmatched: 5. The CDR3, as DNA: TGTGCCAGCAGCTTAGGCTGGGACAGGGCTAACACTGAAGCTTTCTTT. Translated, it gives CASSLGWDRANTEAFF.

The CDR3 is CASSSDRGGEQFF. The CDR3 DNA sequence: TGTGCCAGCAGCTCGGACCGGGGTGGTGAGCAGTTCTTC. This sequence joins TRBV7-2 and TRBJ2-1; D is perhaps TRBD2 (5 bases). Per germline, CDR1 SGHTA and CDR2 FQGNSA. Trimming removed 4 bases at V and 9 bases at J, with 13 bases between. This CDR3 has 13 amino acids.

This chain joins TRBV6-5 and TRBJ1-1; TRBD1 agrees at 10 bases. The CDR3 spans 14 residues. The trim removed 0 bases at V and 11 bases at J, leaving 6 bases unmatched. CDR1 is MNHEY and CDR2 is SVGAGI in the germline V gene. CDR3: CASSYSTGTGVAFF. CDR3 nucleotides: TGTGCCAGCAGTTACTCGACCGGGACAGGGGTGGCTTTCTTT.